This T cell receptor (beta chain) came from a study of T cells in Graves' hyperthyroidism and ophthalmopathy. Study-level results: Progression to ophthalmopathy was predicted a median of 6.5 months early.

This clonotype was seen at least ten times. Antigen specificity is unknown. Researchers took RNA transcripts and amplified the TCR beta CDR3 regions from them. An initial round of RT-PCR targeting the TCR CDR3 relied on the HTBI primer set. One entry per CDR3 protein, called by TCRdb with MiXCR from the multiplex PCR reads. The table includes approximately 430,000 distinct CDR3 sequences, about 15% detected once. Trimming left V 4 bases short and J 2 bases short, with 13 bases between. Per germline, CDR1 SGHTA and CDR2 FQGNSA. CDR3 length: 15 residues. Patients having uncontrolled infection, another autoimmune disease, pregnancy or lactation were not included.

Input material: blood. The TCR originated in a man younger than 35 with Graves' ophthalmopathy. The chain joins TRBV7-2 to TRBJ2-3; no clear D. This CDR3 reads CASSYYRTHTDTQYF. The CDR3 nucleotides are TGTGCCAGCAGCTACTATCGCACCCACACAGATACGCAGTATTTT.